Presented here are 2 T cell receptor beta chains from one specimen sequenced in a study of T-cell reconstitution after alpha-beta-depleted transplantation in children. Preparation of the TCRbeta library used unique molecular identifiers. MiXCR, run by TCRdb on the PCR reads, gives a single entry per CDR3 protein. Found here are 450,000 to 700,000 distinct CDR3 sequences, roughly a quarter of them singletons; the top ten hold under 45%. The sample here was PBMCs, taken before TCRalphabeta/CD19-depleted stem cell transplant. The receptors come from a boy under two years old with Wiskott-Aldrich syndrome, due to receive a stem cell transplant.

The V and J genes are TRBV20-1 and TRBJ2-5; possibly TRBD2 for D (5 bases). Germline CDR1 reads DFQATT; CDR2 reads SNEGSKA (reference sequence). V gave up 0 bases and J gave up 10 bases, with 9 bases separating them. The CDR3 is 11 residues long. The CDR3 reads CSARELVGQYF. CDR3 DNA: TGCAGTGCTAGAGAACTAGTTGGCCAGTACTTC.

This clonotype was detected a few times. V usage is TRBV5-1 and J usage is TRBJ2-5; D remains ambiguous. The CDR3 runs to 11 residues. V lost 10 bases, J lost 8 bases, and 15 bases lay in between. Germline V gene sequence: CDR1 SGHRS, CDR2 YFSETQ. This CDR3 reads CASKLSDTQYF. The CDR3 nucleotides read TGCGCCTCAAAGTTATCGGATACCCAGTACTTC.